The 18 T cell receptor beta chains below come from one sample, sequenced in a study of blood T cell repertoires in COVID-19. Produced via immunoSEQ multiplex PCR; TCRdb's table is partial and in-frame only. The repertoire consists of tens of thousands of clones, with roughly four fifths occurring once and the leading ten covering roughly 7.7%. Source material: peripheral blood. These TCRs come from an elderly woman with acute or convalescent COVID-19.

The chain links TRBV5-6 to TRBJ2-5; D not resolved. CDR3 length: 14 amino acids. In germline, CDR1 is SGHDT, CDR2 YYEEEE. The ends were cut back, 3 bases at V and 5 bases at J, with 14 bases in the middle. The CDR3 DNA sequence: TGTGCCAGCAGCTCATGGCACCAGAGGGAGACCCAGTACTTC. Translated: CASSSWHQRETQYF.

This rearrangement joins TRBV5-6 to TRBJ2-3, with a tentative D call TRBD2 (6 bases). The V gene's germline CDR1 is SGHDT and CDR2 YYEEEE. V lost 0 bases and J 1 base, leaving 9 bases between the germline ends. The CDR3 covers 15 residues. CDR3 DNA sequence: TGTGCCAGCAGCTTGGGGGCGGGACGCACAGATACGCAGTATTTT. Translated, it gives CASSLGAGRTDTQYF.

The chain combines TRBV7-3 with TRBJ2-5, with a possible D match to TRBD1 (5 bases). Looked up from germline, CDR1 is SGHTA and CDR2 is FQGTGA. The CDR3 runs to 15 residues. The V end was cut by 5 bases, the J end by 5 bases, with 18 bases between. In DNA form, the CDR3 reads TGTGCCAGCAGCCCTATTGGGGCCCCACGGGAGACCCAGTACTTC. It specifies CASSPIGAPRETQYF. Together with reference TRBV7-3 and TRBJ2-5, the CDR3 gives the full variable domain: GAGVSQTPSNKVTEKGKYVELRCDPISGHTALYWYRQSLGQGPEFLIYFQGTGAADDSGLPNDRFFAVRPEGSVSTLKIQRTERGDSAVYLCASSPIGAPRETQYFGPGTRLLVL.

The rearrangement joins TRBV5-1 to TRBJ2-6, with a possible D match to TRBD2 (5 bases). The V gene's germline CDR1 is SGHRS and CDR2 YFSETQ. With 0 bases removed from V and 0 bases from J, the gap between germline ends came to 10 bases. The CDR3 runs to 17 residues. This CDR3 is CASSLVQRRSGANVLTF. CDR3 in DNA: TGCGCCAGCAGCTTGGTCCAGCGGCGCTCTGGGGCCAACGTCCTGACTTTC.

This clone was seen more than once but under ten times. The rearrangement joins TRBV29-1 to TRBJ1-1, with D hard to call. The CDR3 is 13 amino acids. CDR1 and CDR2 from the germline V gene are SQVTM and ANQGSEA. Trimming took 4 bases from V and 0 from J, leaving 9 bases between them. Here the CDR3 DNA reads TGCAGCGTTGGACTGATTATGAACACTGAAGCTTTCTTT. It codes for CSVGLIMNTEAFF.

A few counts support this clone. The chain combines TRBV12-5 with TRBJ1-5; D unresolved. V was clipped by 1 base and J by 1 base, with 8 bases between them. Germline V gene sequence: CDR1 LGHNT, CDR2 FRNRAP. This CDR3 comprises 15 residues. In DNA, the CDR3 is TGTGCTAGTGGTTTGGGCAGCGTGAGCAATCAGCCCCAGCATTTT. As protein: CASGLGSVSNQPQHF. Full variable domain (rest looked up from reference TRBV12-5 and TRBJ1-5): DARVTQTPRHKVTEMGQEVTMRCQPILGHNTVFWYRQTMMQGLELLAYFRNRAPLDDSGMPKDRFSAEMPDATLATLKIQPSEPRDSAVYFCASGLGSVSNQPQHFGDGTRLSIL.

This chain links TRBV3-1 (or the pseudogene TRBV3-2) with TRBJ2-2, with unresolved D. Germline CDR1 and CDR2: LGHDT and YNNKEL (reference sequence). With 2 bases removed from V and 1 base from J, the gap between germline ends came to 11 bases. The CDR3 is made up of 16 amino acids. In DNA form, the CDR3 reads TGTGCCAGCAGCCAACCACCGAACAGGAACACCGGGGAGCTGTTTTTT. Translated, it gives CASSQPPNRNTGELFF.

This clone was observed a few times. The V gene is TRBV19, the J gene TRBJ1-1; TRBD1 agrees at 9 bases. V shed 5 bases, J shed 3 bases, and the junction held 7 bases outside the gene matches. This CDR3 spans 15 amino acids. Germline CDR1 is LNHDA and CDR2 is SQIVND (reference sequence). CDR3 region: CASSPRTGAYTEAFF. CDR3 sequence (DNA): TGTGCCAGTAGTCCCAGGACAGGGGCATACACTGAAGCTTTCTTT.

This clone turned up a few times. The V and J genes are TRBV19 and TRBJ1-5; 10 bases line up with TRBD1. V lost 7 bases, J lost 5 bases, and 5 bases stayed unmatched. Germline CDR1 is LNHDA and CDR2 is SQIVND (reference sequence). CDR3 length: 14 amino acids. The CDR3 here is CASKPGTGDQPQHF. CDR3 nucleotides: TGTGCCAGTAAACCCGGGACAGGGGATCAGCCCCAGCATTTT.

In this sample, this clone turned up once. The CDR3 nucleotides are TGTGCCAGTAGTACACAGGGAAGCACAGATACGCAGTATTTT. This encodes CASSTQGSTDTQYF. The J gene is TRBJ2-3, the V gene TRBV19; weak D call: TRBD1 (6 bases). V was trimmed by 4 bases and J by 0 bases, leaving 8 bases between them. From germline, CDR1 is LNHDA and CDR2 SQIVND (reference sequence). The CDR3 is 14 residues long. The full variable domain, completed using reference TRBV19 and TRBJ2-3, is DGGITQSPKYLFRKEGQNVTLSCEQNLNHDAMYWYRQDPGQGLRLIYYSQIVNDFQKGDIAEGYSVSREKKESFPLTVTSAQKNPTAFYLCASSTQGSTDTQYFGPGTRLTVL.

This clone was counted a single time. The chain has TRBV19 and TRBJ1-2; D ambiguous. Deletions cut 9 bases from V and 4 bases from J, with 12 bases between. The CDR3 loop spans 12 amino acids. CDR1 and CDR2 from the germline V gene are LNHDA and SQIVND (reference sequence). Written as DNA, the CDR3 is TGTGCCAGCCGGAGAGCGGGCTATGGCTACACCTTC. It specifies CASRRAGYGYTF.

The chain links TRBV6-5 to TRBJ2-1, with D perhaps TRBD1 (6 bases). The CDR3 is 15 amino acids. The germline V gene has CDR1 MNHEY and CDR2 SVGAGI. V was clipped by 0 bases and J by 9 bases, with 15 bases between them. Written as DNA, the CDR3 is TGTGCCAGCAGTTACTCGGGGCAGGGGTTTAGTGAGCAGTTCTTC. The encoded protein is CASSYSGQGFSEQFF.

The chain combines TRBV9 with TRBJ2-3, with TRBD2 as a possible D gene (5 bases). CDR1 is SGDLS, CDR2 YYNGEE, per germline. This CDR3 is 17 amino acids long. The V end lost 3 bases, the J end lost 5 bases, and 22 bases lay between the germline ends. The CDR3 region has the DNA TGTGCCAGCAGCGGCGGAGTATGGCTAGCCTCGGGAGATACGCAGTATTTT. Translation: CASSGGVWLASGDTQYF.

The chain has TRBV7-3 and TRBJ2-1, with 7 bases that match TRBD2. In germline, CDR1 is SGHTA, CDR2 FQGTGA. V was clipped by 0 bases and J by 13 bases; unmatched bases: 6. CDR3 size: 13 residues. The CDR3 region has the DNA TGTGCCAGCAGCTTAACACCGCTAGCGGCCCAGTTCTTC. Its translation: CASSLTPLAAQFF.

The J gene is TRBJ2-3, the V gene TRBV10-2; 10 positions agree with TRBD1. The CDR3 is 16 amino acids. The germline CDR1 and CDR2 sequences are WSHSY and SAAADI. V dropped 6 bases and J dropped 0; count of bases not matched to a gene: 6. Here the CDR3 reads CASSAGQGVSTDTQYF. CDR3 sequence (DNA): TGCGCCAGCAGCGCAGGACAGGGGGTTAGCACAGATACGCAGTATTTT.

V is TRBV20-1 and J is TRBJ2-3, with a weak D call TRBD1 (6 bases). Germline V gives CDR1 DFQATT, CDR2 SNEGSKA (reference sequence). This CDR3 is built from 15 residues. Trimming cost V 3 bases and J 3 bases, with 16 bases left between them. Here the CDR3 DNA reads TGCAGTGCTAGTTCCCCTGCGACAGGTACAGATACGCAGTATTTT. Residues: CSASSPATGTDTQYF.

CDR3 loop: CASRLGASGNTIYF. Here the CDR3 DNA reads TGTGCCAGTAGGCTGGGAGCCTCTGGAAACACCATATATTTT. The rearrangement uses TRBV19 and TRBJ1-3; D unclear. The length of the CDR3 is 14 residues. Deletions cut 6 bases from V and 0 bases from J, with 9 bases between. Germline V lookup: CDR1 LNHDA, CDR2 SQIVND (reference sequence).

The chain uses TRBV9 and TRBJ1-3, with 7 positions matching TRBD1. This CDR3 spans 14 amino acids. J gave up 4 bases and V 3 bases, and 4 bases lay outside the gene matches. Per the germline V gene, CDR1 is SGDLS and CDR2 is YYNGEE. The CDR3 spells CASSAGQKGNTIYF. The DNA for the CDR3 is TGTGCCAGCAGCGCGGGACAGAAAGGAAACACCATATATTTT. The entire variable domain, with the rest obtained from reference TRBV9 and TRBJ1-3, is as follows: DSGVTQTPKHLITATGQRVTLRCSPRSGDLSVYWYQQSLDQGLQFLIQYYNGEERAKGNILERFSAQQFPDLHSELNLSSLELGDSALYFCASSAGQKGNTIYFGEGSWLTVV.